This T cell receptor beta chain was recorded in a study of blood T cell repertoires in COVID-19. Looking at the study overall: Samples of COVID-19 (acute and convalescent) were obtained from the United States, Italy and Spain. T cells, B-cell-depleted T cells, or PBMCs provided the cDNA or gDNA that served as material.

The CDR3 has 14 amino acids. V dropped 3 bases and J dropped 6 bases, with 12 bases sitting between them. Germline assignment: CDR1 LNHNV and CDR2 YYDKDF (reference sequence). In the original analysis: Amplified reference gene primers provided the basis for estimating nucleated cell counts. Assay used: immunoSEQ multiplex PCR; TCRdb lists only in-frame clones, some missing. V and J calls and clone size are as listed in that table; D and trimming were resolved from the DNA. This sample carries about 270,000 clones, 85% to 90% of them seen once, and the ten largest clones take 12%. The source material was peripheral blood. The TCR was taken from a woman aged 25 to 39 with COVID-19, enrolled during active disease. The chain uses TRBV15 and TRBJ2-1; the D gene is possibly TRBD2 (6 bases). The CDR3 is CATSRGGLSNEQFF. The CDR3 DNA follows: TGTGCCACCAGCAGGGGAGGACTGAGCAATGAGCAGTTCTTC.